This TCR beta chain was found in a study of T cells in Graves' hyperthyroidism and ophthalmopathy. This clonotype was detected ten times or more. Researchers amplified the TCR beta CDR3 regions from RNA transcripts. The HTBI primer set drove a first-round RT-PCR of the TCR CDR3. MiXCR, applied by TCRdb to the multiplex PCR reads, yields one record per CDR3 protein. Of around 400,000 distinct CDR3 sequences listed, 15% are singletons. The germline V gene encodes CDR1 DFQATT and CDR2 SNEGSKA (reference sequence). The V end was cut by 2 bases, the J end by 0 bases, with 14 bases between. This CDR3 has 15 amino acids.

V usage is TRBV20-1 and J usage is TRBJ2-7; the D call may be TRBD1 or TRBD2 (5 bases each). The origin of this receptor is an older woman with Graves' ophthalmopathy. Source material: blood. The CDR3 sequence: CSARTTGTDSYEQYF. In DNA form, the CDR3 reads TGCAGTGCTAGAACCACCGGGACCGACTCCTACGAGCAGTACTTC.